The 8 T cell receptor beta chains below all came from one sample that was sequenced in a study of response to subunit inactivated influenza vaccine. TCRdb itself ran the RT-PCR reads through MiXCR, one entry per CDR3 protein. The sample shows roughly 670,000 distinct CDR3 sequences, 13% to 15% of them seen only once. This material consisted of PBMCs from blood, taken around 15 days before vaccination. These receptors all stem from a man aged 50 or older who received an inactivated influenza vaccine.

The CDR3 loop is CATSEGPAVSNTEAFF. The CDR3 DNA follows: TGTGCCACCAGCGAAGGCCCGGCGGTCAGTAACACTGAAGCTTTCTTT. The chain couples TRBV15 to TRBJ1-1, with D uncertain. CDR3 length: 16 residues. Germline CDR1 and CDR2: LNHNV and YYDKDF (reference sequence). V was trimmed by 5 bases and J by 2 bases, leaving 18 bases between them.

This clonotype was seen a handful of times. The V gene is TRBV7-7, the J gene TRBJ2-1, with a weak D call TRBD2 (5 bases). The CDR3 consists of 15 residues. Deletions cut 0 bases from V and 6 bases from J, with 12 bases between. The germline CDR1 and CDR2 sequences are SSHAT and FNYEAQ (reference sequence). In DNA, the CDR3 is TGTGCCAGCAGCTTAGCCTGGACTGATTTCAATGAGCAGTTCTTC. This sequence encodes CASSLAWTDFNEQFF.

The sample holds a few counts of this clonotype. The chain carries TRBV20-1 and TRBJ2-5; the match to TRBD2 covers 8 bases. Per the germline V gene, CDR1 is DFQATT and CDR2 is SNEGSKA (reference sequence). CDR3 length: 13 residues. V lost 3 bases, J lost 5 bases, and 5 bases stayed unmatched. The DNA of the CDR3 is TGCAGTGCTAGCCGGACTAGCCGGGAGACCCAGTACTTC. Its translation: CSASRTSRETQYF.

This clonotype was recorded a few times. The rearrangement links TRBV28 to TRBJ1-1, with no clear D. The CDR3 spans 14 residues. Per germline, CDR1 MDHEN and CDR2 SYDVKM. Trimming left V 2 bases short and J 0 bases short, with 7 bases between. For the CDR3, the DNA is TGTGCCAGCAGTTTAGGCACAATGAACACTGAAGCTTTCTTT. It encodes CASSLGTMNTEAFF.

This clonotype turned up a few times. The gene calls are TRBV29-1 and TRBJ1-5; the match to TRBD1 covers 11 bases. Germline CDR1 and CDR2: SQVTM and ANQGSEA. J gave up 4 bases and V 6 bases, and 5 bases lay outside the gene matches. This CDR3 is built from 14 residues. The CDR3 protein is CSVAGTGGNQPQHF. The CDR3, as DNA: TGCAGCGTGGCCGGGACAGGGGGGAATCAGCCCCAGCATTTT.

This rearrangement joins TRBV6-1 to TRBJ2-5; tentative D call: TRBD1 (6 bases). CDR1 MNHNS and CDR2 SASEGT come from the germline V gene. Trimming cost V 10 bases and J 6 bases, with 18 bases left between them. This CDR3 comprises 13 residues. CDR3 in amino acids: CATSRPGEKTQYF. Written as DNA, the CDR3 is TGTGCCACCTCGAGACCAGGGGAGAAGACCCAGTACTTC.

J is TRBJ1-1 and V is TRBV24-1; no firm D call. The V gene's germline CDR1 is KGHDR and CDR2 SFDVKD. The CDR3 has 13 amino acids. The germline V and J ends were trimmed by 2 bases and 7 bases, with 10 bases remaining between them. CDR3 loop: CATSDSGAGEAFF. CDR3 sequence (DNA): TGTGCCACCAGTGATTCGGGTGCGGGTGAAGCTTTCTTT.

This clonotype has just a few counts. The chain couples TRBV2 to TRBJ2-4, with D unclear. This CDR3 has 17 residues. Deletions cut 0 bases from V and 0 bases from J, with 12 bases between. The V gene's germline CDR1 is SNHLY and CDR2 FYNNEI. CDR3: CASSEALGLGAKNIQYF. CDR3 nucleotides: TGTGCCAGCAGTGAAGCCTTGGGCCTAGGAGCCAAAAACATTCAGTACTTC.